These 21 T cell receptor beta chains share one sample of origin, sequenced in a study of OX40 agonist ivuxolimab in advanced cancers. Here immunoSEQ multiplex PCR was the method, and the copy in TCRdb shows in-frame clones only, minus some. The table has about 70,000 clones, about 82% seen once. The material was CD4+ or CD8+ T cells sorted from blood, obtained in a trial of the OX40 agonist ivuxolimab. These receptors were taken from an adult with an advanced solid tumor such as melanoma, head and neck, liver or kidney cancer.

Details on this clone: The junction shows a germline mismatch at one end, possibly a read error. The chain uses TRBV7-7 and TRBJ2-5; TRBD2 agrees at 15 bases. The germline V gene has CDR1 SSHAT and CDR2 FNYEAQ (reference sequence). The CDR3 totals 18 residues. Here the CDR3 reads CASSLGLAGGKAGETQYF. Here the CDR3 DNA reads TGTGCTAGCAGCCTGGGACTAGCGGGGGGTAAAGCAGGAGAGACCCAGTACTTC.

On this clone itself: The germline gene is not matched at one end of the junction; a read error may be the cause. This sequence joins TRBV7-7 and TRBJ2-3; D not resolved. The CDR3 extends over 13 amino acids. In germline, CDR1 is SSHAT, CDR2 FNYEAQ (reference sequence). The CDR3 bases are TGTGCTAGCAGTCGAGACCGGACAGATACGCAGTATTTT. This encodes CASSRDRTDTQYF.

V gene TRBV27 combines with J gene TRBJ1-1, with TRBD1 matching 7 bases. The CDR3 runs 14 residues. With 2 bases clipped from V and 0 bases from J, the junction kept 0 bases outside the gene matches. The V gene's germline CDR1 is MNHEY and CDR2 SMNVEV (reference sequence). CDR3 residues: CASSLGTVNTEAFF. The CDR3 DNA reads as TGTGCCAGCAGTTTAGGGACAGTGAACACTGAAGCTTTCTTT.

This chain connects TRBV9 to TRBJ2-5; maybe TRBD1 (5 bases). This CDR3 has 14 amino acids. V lost 2 bases to trimming and J lost 2 bases, with 10 bases between them. Germline CDR1 and CDR2: SGDLS and YYNGEE. The CDR3 nucleotides read TGTGCCAGCAGCGTGGGGCACCCTCAAGAGACCCAGTACTTC. Protein product: CASSVGHPQETQYF.

This clone was picked up one time. The rearrangement uses TRBV5-1 and TRBJ2-7; the match to TRBD2 covers 15 bases. Germline V gives CDR1 SGHRS, CDR2 YFSETQ. The V gene end was trimmed by 3 bases and the J gene end by 6 bases; junction bases not matched to a gene: 1. The CDR3 runs 14 residues. CDR3 residues: CASSSGLAGGEQYF. The CDR3 coding sequence is TGCGCCAGCAGCTCGGGACTAGCGGGAGGCGAGCAGTACTTC.

The rearrangement links TRBV18 to TRBJ2-1, with a tentative D call TRBD1 (6 bases). The length of the CDR3 is 13 residues. CDR1 is KGHSH and CDR2 is LQKENI in the germline V gene. The V end was cut by 2 bases, the J end by 8 bases, with 10 bases between. The CDR3 DNA follows: TGTGCCAGCTCACCAAAAGGGGGAGATGAGCAGTTCTTC. It is translated as CASSPKGGDEQFF.

J is TRBJ1-2 and V is TRBV5-1; perhaps TRBD1 as D (5 bases). Germline CDR1 reads SGHRS; CDR2 reads YFSETQ. The germline V and J ends were trimmed by 1 base and 4 bases, with 11 bases remaining between them. This CDR3 has 14 amino acids. The CDR3 reads CASSLRGESYGYTF. Written as DNA, the CDR3 is TGCGCCAGCAGCTTGCGGGGGGAGTCCTATGGCTACACCTTC.

This chain joins TRBV19 and TRBJ1-5; D gene uncertain. Trimming cost V 4 bases and J 7 bases, with 8 bases left between them. This CDR3 is built from 12 residues. The germline V gene has CDR1 LNHDA and CDR2 SQIVND (reference sequence). Here the CDR3 reads CASSTVWQPQHF. In DNA, the CDR3 is TGTGCCAGTAGTACGGTATGGCAGCCCCAGCATTTT.

The rearrangement joins TRBV30 to TRBJ2-7, with D maybe TRBD1 (6 bases). CDR1 and CDR2 (germline): GTSNPN, SVGIG (reference sequence). This CDR3 is built from 14 residues. Between the trimmed V and J ends, which lost 1 base and 5 bases, there was a span of 15 bases. The chain's CDR3 is CAWSDPTYRDEQYF. DNA of the CDR3: TGTGCCTGGAGTGACCCGACTTACAGGGACGAGCAGTACTTC. The variable domain in full, with the rest retrieved from reference TRBV30 and TRBJ2-7, is SQTIHQWPATLVQPVGSPLSLECTVEGTSNPNLYWYRQAAGRGLQLLFYSVGIGQISSEVPQNLSASRPQDRQFILSSKKLLLSDSGFYLCAWSDPTYRDEQYFGPGTRLTVT.

This clone was counted a single time. This chain links TRBV19 with TRBJ2-1; possible D gene TRBD1, 6 bases. V was clipped by 6 bases and J by 6 bases, with 27 bases between them. The CDR3 runs 18 residues. Germline CDR1 reads LNHDA; CDR2 reads SQIVND (reference sequence). The CDR3 here is CASSLPARRGRFGNEQFF. The CDR3 DNA sequence: TGTGCCAGTAGCCTACCGGCCCGCAGGGGCCGCTTTGGCAATGAGCAGTTCTTC. Together with reference TRBV19 and TRBJ2-1, the CDR3 gives the full variable domain: DGGITQSPKYLFRKEGQNVTLSCEQNLNHDAMYWYRQDPGQGLRLIYYSQIVNDFQKGDIAEGYSVSREKKESFPLTVTSAQKNPTAFYLCASSLPARRGRFGNEQFFGPGTRLTVL.

This sequence joins TRBV27 and TRBJ1-5, with 7 bases identical to TRBD1. The CDR3 sequence is 16 residues long. Germline V gene sequence: CDR1 MNHEY, CDR2 SMNVEV (reference sequence). Trimming cost V 4 bases and J 0 bases; bases outside gene matches: 6. The CDR3 nucleotides read TGTGCCAGCAGTTCCCAGGGGGTCCATAGCAATCAGCCCCAGCATTTT. Translating gives CASSSQGVHSNQPQHF.

The chain carries TRBV6-1 and TRBJ2-7; 9 nucleotides align to TRBD2. The CDR3 has 15 residues. J lost 1 base, V lost 7 bases, and 8 bases had no gene match. Germline V gene data show CDR1 as MNHNS and CDR2 as SASEGT. The CDR3: CASNSLAGSSYEQYF. The CDR3 DNA is TGTGCCAGCAACTCTCTAGCGGGGAGTTCCTACGAGCAGTACTTC.

The chain links TRBV30 to TRBJ2-7, with 7 bases matching TRBD2. Losses at the gene ends were 1 base for V and 6 bases for J; bases not matched to a gene: 6. Looked up from germline, CDR1 is GTSNPN and CDR2 is SVGIG (reference sequence). The CDR3 sequence is 13 residues long. The CDR3 DNA follows: TGTGCCTGGAGTGCCCCCCGACTAGCCGAGCAGTACTTC. Amino acid sequence: CAWSAPRLAEQYF.

Here the CDR3 DNA reads TGTGCCATCACCCGGGACAGGGAGAACACTGAAGCTTTCTTT. The encoded protein is CAITRDRENTEAFF. The chain employs TRBV10-3 and TRBJ1-1, with 9 bases identical to TRBD1. V dropped 7 bases and J dropped 1; count of bases not matched to a gene: 4. The CDR3 runs 14 residues. Germline V gene data show CDR1 as ENHRY and CDR2 as SYGVKD.

The rearrangement uses TRBV10-3 and TRBJ1-2; D gene uncertain. The V gene's germline CDR1 is ENHRY and CDR2 SYGVKD. The CDR3 is 11 amino acids. V lost 4 bases and J lost 8, with 8 bases in between. Here the CDR3 reads CAISGYRGYTF. CDR3 in DNA: TGTGCCATCAGTGGGTATCGGGGCTACACCTTC.

This sequence joins TRBV11-2 and TRBJ1-6; D is ambiguous. The CDR3 is 15 amino acids. Germline CDR1 is SGHAT and CDR2 is FQNNGV. The V and J ends lost 2 bases and 7 bases respectively, with 12 bases between them. The CDR3 bases are TGTGCCAGCAGCTTATATCGTCAGAAGAATTCACCCCTCCACTTT. The encoded protein is CASSLYRQKNSPLHF. Together with reference TRBV11-2 and TRBJ1-6, the CDR3 gives the full variable domain: EAGVAQSPRYKIIEKRQSVAFWCNPISGHATLYWYQQILGQGPKLLIQFQNNGVVDDSQLPKDRFSAERLKGVDSTLKIQPAKLEDSAVYLCASSLYRQKNSPLHFGNGTRLTVT.

This rearrangement joins TRBV2 to TRBJ2-3; 14 bases agree with TRBD2. Trimming took 10 bases from V and 0 from J; bases not matched to a gene: 6. This CDR3 has 16 residues. The germline V gene has CDR1 SNHLY and CDR2 FYNNEI. The CDR3: CATRLAGGTSTDTQYF. The DNA of the CDR3 is TGTGCCACCCGACTAGCGGGAGGGACTAGCACAGATACGCAGTATTTT.

The rearrangement links TRBV7-3 to TRBJ2-3, with 11 bases fitting TRBD1. There are 18 residues in the CDR3. Losses at the gene ends were 0 bases for V and 3 bases for J; bases not matched to a gene: 8. From germline, CDR1 is SGHTA and CDR2 FQGTGA. CDR3 nucleotide sequence: TGTGCCAGCAGCTTAACTGATTGGACAGGGGGCATTACAGATACGCAGTATTTT. Protein sequence: CASSLTDWTGGITDTQYF.

In this sample, this clone turned up once. V gene TRBV11-3 combines with J gene TRBJ2-3, with no clear D. Trimming removed 4 bases at V and 5 bases at J, with 10 bases between. The CDR3 has 13 amino acids. In germline, CDR1 is SGHNT, CDR2 YENEEA. The CDR3 bases are TGTGCCAGCAGCTCCCGGCCCATAGATACGCAGTATTTT. It yields the protein CASSSRPIDTQYF.

V is TRBV30 and J is TRBJ2-7; weak D call: TRBD2 (5 bases). Trimming removed 0 bases from V and 2 bases from J, with 14 bases in between. The CDR3 is 15 residues long. Germline CDR1 reads GTSNPN; CDR2 reads SVGIG (reference sequence). Here the CDR3 reads CAWSVPSSLPYEQYF. Written as DNA, the CDR3 is TGTGCCTGGAGTGTACCGTCTAGCCTTCCCTACGAGCAGTACTTC.

The count of this clone is one. The CDR3 is CASSQVERDEKLFF. The DNA for the CDR3 is TGCGCCAGCAGCCAAGTGGAGAGGGATGAAAAACTGTTTTTT. V and J are TRBV4-1 and TRBJ1-4; D not resolved. This CDR3 is built from 14 residues. Germline values: CDR1 MGHRA, CDR2 YSYEKL. Trimming left V 1 base short and J 6 bases short, with 9 bases between.